This T cell receptor beta chain emerged from a study of blood T cells in healthy people across ages. This clonotype was counted at least ten times. The target antigen is unknown. General study points: Aged donors had fewer naive CD4+ cells and lower diversity than long-lived donors.

Using a J-beta primer mix together with a sample-barcoded 5' primer, a second PCR was run for about 6 to 12 cycles. TCRdb re-called the 5' RACE reads with MiXCR, one entry per CDR3 protein. This sample has around 1,900,000 distinct CDR3 sequences, with approximately 39% found just once. Each sample had at least 6 million PBMCs isolated. Trimming shortened V by 3 bases and J by 10 bases, and 7 bases separated the two germline ends. The CDR3 loop spans 11 amino acids. Per the germline V gene, CDR1 is SNHLY and CDR2 is FYNNEI. The sequencing sample was made of blood. The chain combines TRBV2 with TRBJ2-1, with D uncertain. The receptor was derived from a human donor in good health. The CDR3 protein is CASSDYGEQFF. The CDR3 coding sequence is TGTGCCAGCAGTGACTACGGGGAGCAGTTCTTC.